The 7 T cell receptor beta chains in this list originate from one sample, sequenced in a study of cytomegalovirus exposure and HLA in healthy donors. Generated by immunoSEQ multiplex PCR, the TCRdb table keeps only in-frame clones and is missing some. The repertoire holds 110,000 to 150,000 clones, approximately 85% seen once, with 1.4% in the top ten. Sequencing was carried out using PBMCs. All receptors come from a woman aged 25 to 39 in good health and CMV-seronegative.

V gene TRBV28 combines with J gene TRBJ1-2, with 9 bases lining up with TRBD1. With V trimmed by 7 bases and J by 4 bases, 7 bases remained unmatched. Germline values: CDR1 MDHEN, CDR2 SYDVKM. This CDR3 has 14 amino acids. DNA of the CDR3: TGTGCCAGCAATCCCGGGACAGGGAGCTATGGCTACACCTTC. It translates to CASNPGTGSYGYTF.

The gene calls are TRBV11-2 and TRBJ2-3, with D possibly being TRBD2 (5 bases). V shed 5 bases and J shed 2 bases, with 11 bases lying between them. The CDR3 length is 14 residues. In germline, CDR1 is SGHAT, CDR2 FQNNGV. CDR3 nucleotides: TGTGCCAGCAGCCGTAGGGAGTTCACAGATACGCAGTATTTT. It yields the protein CASSRREFTDTQYF. Using reference TRBV11-2 and TRBJ2-3 for the parts outside the CDR3, the full variable domain is EAGVAQSPRYKIIEKRQSVAFWCNPISGHATLYWYQQILGQGPKLLIQFQNNGVVDDSQLPKDRFSAERLKGVDSTLKIQPAKLEDSAVYLCASSRREFTDTQYFGPGTRLTVL.

This chain links TRBV5-6 with TRBJ1-6, with D maybe TRBD1 (6 bases). The CDR3 has 14 amino acids. Germline lookup yields CDR1 SGHDT and CDR2 YYEEEE. Trimming cost V 4 bases and J 4 bases, with 9 bases left between them. CDR3 sequence: CASSRTDYNSPLHF. For the CDR3, the DNA is TGTGCCAGCAGCCGGACAGATTATAATTCACCCCTCCACTTT.

The chain is built from TRBV5-6 and TRBJ1-5; possible D gene TRBD1, 6 bases. CDR1 and CDR2 (germline): SGHDT, YYEEEE. Trimming stripped 2 bases from V and 0 bases from J, with 15 bases between. The length of the CDR3 is 17 residues. Here the CDR3 DNA reads TGTGCCAGCAGCTTTGGATCAGGGGCCTATAGCAATCAGCCCCAGCATTTT. This encodes CASSFGSGAYSNQPQHF.

This sequence joins TRBV5-1 and TRBJ1-6; unclear D gene. CDR1 is SGHRS, CDR2 YFSETQ, per germline. There are 15 residues in the CDR3. The germline V and J ends were trimmed by 3 bases and 7 bases, with 14 bases remaining between them. This CDR3 is CASSSGGEANSPLHF. CDR3 DNA sequence: TGCGCCAGCAGCTCGGGAGGCGAGGCGAATTCACCCCTCCACTTT.

This clone was seen a handful of times. The chain couples TRBV5-1 to TRBJ1-2; D is unresolved. This CDR3 spans 14 amino acids. Per germline, CDR1 SGHRS and CDR2 YFSETQ. Between the trimmed V and J ends, which lost 3 bases and 4 bases, there was a span of 13 bases. The CDR3 coding sequence is TGCGCCAGCAGCTGGACGGACTCAGCCTATGGCTACACCTTC. This translates into CASSWTDSAYGYTF.

The chain uses TRBV27 and TRBJ1-1; TRBD1 might be the D (5 bases). Between the trimmed V and J ends, which lost 2 bases and 3 bases, there was a span of 13 bases. The CDR3 sequence is 15 residues long. Germline V gene lookup returns CDR1 MNHEY and CDR2 SMNVEV (reference sequence). The CDR3 protein is CASSLRQGWDTEAFF. CDR3 nucleotides: TGTGCCAGCAGTTTACGTCAGGGTTGGGACACTGAAGCTTTCTTT.